The 21 T cell receptor beta chains presented below share a single source sample, sequenced in a study of chemoradiotherapy in HPV16-positive cancers. Produced via immunoSEQ multiplex PCR; TCRdb's table is partial and in-frame only. The repertoire includes over 1,000 clones, about 80% of them detected once, and approximately 5% sits in the top ten. The specimen comprised tumor tissue, sampled from a patient who underwent chemoradiotherapy. Every receptor here comes from a human donor with HPV-associated anogenital cancer.

The gene calls are TRBV6-5 and TRBJ2-1; D call uncertain. V lost 7 bases and J lost 4, with 14 bases in between. This CDR3 spans 14 amino acids. Germline V CDR1 and CDR2: MNHEY, SVGAGI. CDR3 nucleotide sequence: TGTGCCAGCACCTCGCGTAGCCCATACAATGAGCAGTTCTTC. Translating gives CASTSRSPYNEQFF.

The chain employs TRBV18 and TRBJ1-4; 9 positions match TRBD1. The ends lost 3 bases at V and 8 bases at J; junction bases unmatched: 7. This CDR3 region has 15 residues. CDR1 and CDR2 (germline): KGHSH, LQKENI. For the CDR3, the DNA is TGTGCCAGCTCACCGAGGACAGGACAGGGGGAAAAACTGTTTTTT. As protein: CASSPRTGQGEKLFF.

The chain has TRBV25-1 and TRBJ2-3; 7 nucleotides agree with TRBD1. The germline V gene encodes CDR1 MGHDK and CDR2 SYGVNS. Trimming removed 2 bases from V and 6 bases from J; junction bases left unmatched: 5. There are 14 residues in the CDR3. In nucleotides, the CDR3 is TGTGCCAGCAGTGAAAGAGACAGGGAGGATACGCAGTATTTT. Residues: CASSERDREDTQYF.

J is TRBJ1-5 and V is TRBV6-6; D ambiguous. Trimming took off 6 bases at V and 6 bases at J, with 6 bases between the two ends. Per germline, CDR1 MNHNY and CDR2 SVGAGI (reference sequence). The CDR3 has 11 residues. The CDR3: CASSPSQPQHF. CDR3 nucleotide sequence: TGTGCCAGCAGCCCAAGTCAGCCCCAGCATTTT.

This clone has only a few counts. The rearrangement joins TRBV11-2 to TRBJ1-2, with a possible D match to TRBD1 (5 bases). Germline CDR1 reads SGHAT; CDR2 reads FQNNGV. The CDR3 covers 14 residues. Trimming removed 0 bases at V and 5 bases at J, with 10 bases between. CDR3 residues: CASSLEPGLYGYTF. The CDR3 coding sequence is TGTGCCAGCAGCTTAGAACCGGGACTTTATGGCTACACCTTC.

This clone was found once. The rearrangement joins TRBV4-2 to TRBJ2-3; TRBD2 aligns across 8 bases. This CDR3 comprises 16 residues. J lost 4 bases, V lost 5 bases, and 11 bases had no gene match. CDR1 is LGHNA, CDR2 YNFKEQ, per germline. Here the CDR3 reads CASSSRLASSADTQYF. CDR3 bases: TGTGCCAGCAGCTCCCGACTAGCGAGCTCGGCAGATACGCAGTATTTT.

The genes are TRBV30 and TRBJ2-2; D uncertain. This CDR3 is built from 11 residues. The V gene's germline CDR1 is GTSNPN and CDR2 SVGIG (reference sequence). Trimming shortened V by 2 bases and J by 7 bases, and 5 bases separated the two germline ends. The CDR3 bases are TGTGCCTGGAGTTGGGGCGGGGAGCTGTTTTTT. Translation: CAWSWGGELFF.

This chain links TRBV5-4 with TRBJ1-2, with D perhaps TRBD1 (5 bases). CDR3 length: 15 residues. Germline-derived CDR1 and CDR2 are SGHNT and YYREEE (reference sequence). The germline V and J ends were trimmed by 6 bases and 0 bases, with 15 bases remaining between them. The CDR3 DNA reads as TGTGCCAGCAACCGAAGGGCGGGGGCTAACTATGGCTACACCTTC. This translates into CASNRRAGANYGYTF.

The gene calls are TRBV6-4 and TRBJ2-2; a possible D gene is TRBD2 (5 bases). Germline V gene sequence: CDR1 MRHNA, CDR2 SNTAGT. V dropped 5 bases and J dropped 1 base, with 11 bases sitting between them. CDR3 length: 15 residues. The CDR3 spells CASSPGEGNTGELFF. CDR3 nucleotides: TGTGCCAGCAGTCCAGGAGAGGGGAACACCGGGGAGCTGTTTTTT.

The rearrangement links TRBV4-1 to TRBJ1-1, with D maybe TRBD1 (5 bases). The CDR3 is 14 amino acids. The ends were cut back, 1 base at V and 7 bases at J, with 13 bases in the middle. Per the germline V gene, CDR1 is MGHRA and CDR2 is YSYEKL. The CDR3 nucleotides read TGCGCCAGCAGCCAAGTTTCTCGGGGCTATGAAGCTTTCTTT. Translation gives CASSQVSRGYEAFF.

The rearrangement joins TRBV6-5 to TRBJ2-5; D call uncertain. The CDR3 runs 12 residues. CDR1 is MNHEY, CDR2 SVGAGI, per germline. Between the trimmed V and J ends, which lost 6 bases and 3 bases, there was a span of 8 bases. The CDR3 reads CASRDTEETQYF. Here the CDR3 DNA reads TGTGCCAGCAGAGATACGGAAGAGACCCAGTACTTC.

J is TRBJ1-1 and V is TRBV6-1, with D tentatively TRBD1 (5 bases). V was trimmed by 6 bases and J by 4 bases, leaving 15 bases between them. The CDR3 is 14 residues long. From germline, CDR1 is MNHNS and CDR2 SASEGT. In DNA form, the CDR3 reads TGTGCCAGCAGAAACTGGGGCAGCCTCACTGAAGCTTTCTTT. Protein product: CASRNWGSLTEAFF.

CDR3: CASSFTGEGTDTQYF. The CDR3 nucleotides are TGTGCCAGCAGTTTCACGGGAGAGGGGACAGATACGCAGTATTTT. The rearrangement joins TRBV6-6 to TRBJ2-3; D might be TRBD2 (6 bases). This CDR3 contains 15 residues. The germline V and J ends were trimmed by 4 bases and 3 bases, with 14 bases remaining between them. Germline loops: CDR1 MNHNY, CDR2 SVGAGI (reference sequence).

The J gene is TRBJ1-2, the V gene TRBV5-6; 8 bases align to TRBD1. The trim removed 6 bases at V and 8 bases at J, leaving 9 bases unmatched. Germline CDR1 and CDR2: SGHDT and YYEEEE. The CDR3 has 13 amino acids. The CDR3 here is CASIWGRGQGYTF. The CDR3, as DNA: TGTGCCAGCATCTGGGGCAGGGGGCAAGGCTACACCTTC.

The genes are TRBV27 and TRBJ2-1; D is unresolved. Germline V gene lookup returns CDR1 MNHEY and CDR2 SMNVEV (reference sequence). The V gene lost 3 bases and the J gene lost 7 bases, with 10 bases spanning the gap. The CDR3 sequence is 13 residues long. The CDR3 coding sequence is TGTGCCAGCAGTTTGGGTCTCGGGAATGAGCAGTTCTTC. Its translation: CASSLGLGNEQFF.

V and J are TRBV7-9 and TRBJ1-2; TRBD1 is a possible D gene (5 bases). The V gene's germline CDR1 is SEHNR and CDR2 FQNEAQ (reference sequence). CDR3 length: 15 residues. The ends were cut back, 4 bases at V and 5 bases at J, with 17 bases in the middle. CDR3: CASSSLTGGGYGYTF. CDR3 in DNA: TGTGCCAGCAGCTCCCTAACAGGTGGGGGTTATGGCTACACCTTC.

The rearrangement joins TRBV19 to TRBJ2-1; 8 nucleotides align to TRBD2. The junction had 8 bases not matched to a gene; V was cut back by 2 bases and J by 5 bases. CDR1 LNHDA and CDR2 SQIVND come from the germline V gene (reference sequence). The CDR3 is 16 residues long. CDR3 coding DNA: TGTGCCAGTAGTATATTGGGTAGCGGGAACCACAATGAGCAGTTCTTC. Amino acid sequence: CASSILGSGNHNEQFF.

The chain carries TRBV11-2 and TRBJ1-5, with 10 bases identical to TRBD1. This CDR3 contains 15 residues. CDR1 is SGHAT and CDR2 is FQNNGV in the germline V gene. J was trimmed by 5 bases and V by 5 bases; bases with no gene match: 6. The CDR3 DNA is TGTGCCAGCAGCCCCGGGACAGGGGCAGATCAGCCCCAGCATTTT. It codes for CASSPGTGADQPQHF.

The J gene is TRBJ1-2, the V gene TRBV30; D may be TRBD1 (6 bases). This CDR3 is built from 14 residues. V lost 4 bases and J lost 4, with 16 bases in between. In germline, CDR1 is GTSNPN, CDR2 SVGIG (reference sequence). CDR3: CAWIPRGAGYGYTF. The CDR3 bases are TGTGCCTGGATTCCACGGGGGGCCGGCTATGGCTACACCTTC.

The chain is built from TRBV27 and TRBJ2-3; D is perhaps TRBD2 (6 bases). This CDR3 region has 15 residues. Germline-derived CDR1 and CDR2 are MNHEY and SMNVEV (reference sequence). Trimming cost V 0 bases and J 6 bases, with 13 bases left between them. CDR3 coding DNA: TGTGCCAGCAGTTTATCCCTCCGGGGGACGGATACGCAGTATTTT. Its translation is CASSLSLRGTDTQYF.

The chain uses TRBV29-1 and TRBJ2-5, with a possible D match to TRBD2 (5 bases). This CDR3 contains 16 residues. Looked up from germline, CDR1 is SQVTM and CDR2 is ANQGSEA. Trimming shortened V by 0 bases and J by 1 base, and 15 bases separated the two germline ends. CDR3: CSVEDRRGMGQETQYF. The CDR3 nucleotides are TGCAGCGTTGAAGATCGTCGGGGAATGGGCCAAGAGACCCAGTACTTC.